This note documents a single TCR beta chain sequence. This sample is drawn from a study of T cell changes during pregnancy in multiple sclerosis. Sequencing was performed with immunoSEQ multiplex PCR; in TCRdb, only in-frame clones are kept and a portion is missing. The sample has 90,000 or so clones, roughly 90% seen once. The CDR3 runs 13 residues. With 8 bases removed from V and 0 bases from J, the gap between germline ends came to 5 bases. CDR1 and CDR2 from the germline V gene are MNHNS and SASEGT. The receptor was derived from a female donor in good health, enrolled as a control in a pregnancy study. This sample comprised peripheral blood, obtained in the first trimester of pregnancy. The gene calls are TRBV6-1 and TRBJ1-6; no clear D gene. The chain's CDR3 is CASSSSYNSPLHF. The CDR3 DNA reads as TGTGCCAGCTCGAGCTCCTATAATTCACCCCTCCACTTT.